A selection of T cell receptor beta chains follows, all from one sample in a study of blood T cell repertoires in COVID-19. Method: immunoSEQ multiplex PCR; TCRdb's copy keeps in-frame clones and lacks some. Of roughly 340,000 clones in the sample, 85% to 90% were seen once. Sequenced input: PBMCs or T cells enriched from blood (not recorded which). Every receptor here comes from a man aged 18 to 35 who had recovered from COVID-19. Both conserved end residues are part of each CDR3. Each record gives: V gene, J gene, D gene, clone size, CDR3 DNA, CDR3 protein. The D gene is left open where the match is weak. The listing skips clone size in some rows; elsewhere it reads once, few, many or a size class.

v_call: TRBV6-4; j_call: TRBJ2-6; d_call: TRBD1; clone_size: -; cdr3_nt: TGTGCCAGCAGCCCGACAGGGCCTGGGGCCAACGTCCTGACTTTC; cdr3_aa: CASSPTGPGANVLTF
v_call: TRBV10-1; j_call: TRBJ1-5; d_call: -; clone_size: -; cdr3_nt: TGCGCCAGCAGTGCCGGGGGGGGGCAGCCCCAGCATTTT; cdr3_aa: CASSAGGGQPQHF
v_call: TRBV2; j_call: TRBJ2-1; d_call: TRBD2; clone_size: few; cdr3_nt: TGTGCCAGCAACATTCGGGGACTAGACCCTTACAATGAGCAGTTCTTC; cdr3_aa: CASNIRGLDPYNEQFF
v_call: TRBV30; j_call: TRBJ1-2; d_call: TRBD1; clone_size: -; cdr3_nt: TGTGCCTGGAGCCTTGGACAGGGGTTGGGCTACACCTTC; cdr3_aa: CAWSLGQGLGYTF
v_call: TRBV6-4; j_call: TRBJ2-1; d_call: TRBD2; clone_size: -; cdr3_nt: TGTGCCAGCAGTGACTCAGCGGGGGGGTACAATGAGCAGTTCTTC; cdr3_aa: CASSDSAGGYNEQFF
v_call: TRBV28; j_call: TRBJ1-3; d_call: -; clone_size: -; cdr3_nt: TGTGCCAGCAGTTTAATGGAGCGCTCTGGAAACACCATATATTTT; cdr3_aa: CASSLMERSGNTIYF
v_call: TRBV5-1; j_call: TRBJ1-1; d_call: TRBD1; clone_size: -; cdr3_nt: TGCGCCAGCAGCTTGACAGGGGGCAATGGTCTGAACACTGAAGCTTTCTTT; cdr3_aa: CASSLTGGNGLNTEAFF
v_call: TRBV27; j_call: TRBJ2-7; d_call: TRBD1; clone_size: -; cdr3_nt: TGTGCCAGCAGCTCACGGACAGGGAGCTCCTACGAGCAGTACTTC; cdr3_aa: CASSSRTGSSYEQYF
v_call: TRBV10-3; j_call: TRBJ1-2; d_call: -; clone_size: once; cdr3_nt: TGTGCCATCAGTGGGGGCAGCACCTTCTATGGCTACACCTTC; cdr3_aa: CAISGGSTFYGYTF
v_call: TRBV27; j_call: TRBJ1-2; d_call: -; clone_size: -; cdr3_nt: TGTGCCAGCAGCCCCATGGGAGGCACGACAAACTATGGCTACACCTTC; cdr3_aa: CASSPMGGTTNYGYTF